The present TCR beta chain was sequenced within a study of OX40 agonist ivuxolimab in advanced cancers. Study summary: Patients received intravenous ivuxolimab every 2 weeks at 0.01 to 10 mg/kg.

V lost 3 bases to trimming and J lost 3 bases, with 11 bases between them. The germline CDR1 and CDR2 sequences are SGHTA and FQGNSA. The CDR3 covers 14 residues. If patients had autoimmune disease history or systemic immunosuppression, they were excluded. With regard to this clone: The target antigen is unknown.

Data came from immunoSEQ multiplex PCR; TCRdb stores just in-frame clones and leaves some out. The sample yields around 67,000 clones, about 89% seen once. General study points: CD4+ and CD8+ blood T cells expanded clonally by week 6 at 0.1 to 3.0 mg/kg. The average count of expanded clones was higher among CD8+ T cells than among CD4+.

The V gene is TRBV7-2, the J gene TRBJ2-5; no clear D. The sequences come from CD4+ or CD8+ T cells sorted from blood, collected in a trial of the OX40 agonist ivuxolimab. This TCR came from an adult with an advanced solid tumor such as melanoma, head and neck, liver or kidney cancer. CDR3 sequence: CASSFQGWKETQYF. The DNA of the CDR3 is TGTGCCAGCAGCTTTCAAGGATGGAAAGAGACCCAGTACTTC.